A single sample is the source of the 28 T cell receptor beta chains below, sequenced in a study of blood T cell repertoires in COVID-19. Produced via immunoSEQ multiplex PCR; TCRdb's table is partial and in-frame only. The sample has roughly 80,000 clones, about 85% seen once. Sample: peripheral blood. These receptors came from a human donor in a cohort sampled during active COVID-19.

The CDR3 here is CASSDPGETQYF. The CDR3 DNA reads TGCGCCAGCAGCGACCCAGGGGAGACCCAGTACTTC. The rearrangement joins TRBV5-1 to TRBJ2-5; weak D call: TRBD1 (5 bases). The V end lost 4 bases, the J end lost 5 bases, and 9 bases lay between the germline ends. The CDR3 loop spans 12 amino acids. Germline loops: CDR1 SGHRS, CDR2 YFSETQ.

The V and J genes are TRBV6-1 and TRBJ2-6, with TRBD1 identical over 9 bases. Germline CDR1 MNHNS, CDR2 SASEGT. Trimming took 4 bases from V and 0 from J; bases not matched to a gene: 4. This CDR3 contains 17 residues. This chain's CDR3 is CASSGQGGGSGANVLTF. The CDR3 DNA sequence: TGTGCCAGCAGTGGACAGGGGGGAGGCTCTGGGGCCAACGTCCTGACTTTC.

This clone occurred once. The chain combines TRBV18 with TRBJ1-3; D is uncertain. CDR3 length: 12 residues. Per germline, CDR1 KGHSH and CDR2 LQKENI. V lost 2 bases, J lost 4 bases, and 3 bases lay in between. The CDR3 spells CASSPAGNTIYF. The CDR3 DNA follows: TGTGCCAGCTCACCAGCGGGAAACACCATATATTTT. Full variable domain (missing parts from reference TRBV18 and TRBJ1-3): NAGVMQNPRHLVRRRGQEARLRCSPMKGHSHVYWYRQLPEEGLKFMVYLQKENIIDESGMPKERFSAEFPKEGPSILRIQQVVRGDSAAYFCASSPAGNTIYFGEGSWLTVV.

This clone has only one observation. The genes are TRBV7-2 and TRBJ2-3; D uncertain. The length of the CDR3 is 14 residues. The germline gives CDR1 SGHTA, CDR2 FQGNSA. V lost 6 bases, J lost 1 base, and 11 bases lay in between. CDR3 bases: TGTGCCAGCAGTTTCGTGGGCCGCACAGATACGCAGTATTTT. Encoded protein: CASSFVGRTDTQYF.

This chain joins TRBV7-6 and TRBJ2-5, with 12 nucleotides matching TRBD2. The V segment lost 4 bases and the J segment 4 bases; nucleotides outside the gene matches: 10. CDR1 and CDR2 from the germline V gene are SGHVS and FNYEAQ. The CDR3 runs 17 residues. The DNA for the CDR3 is TGTGCCAGCAGCTCCCGCCCCGCTAGCGGGGGGGGAGAGACCCAGTACTTC. This gives the protein CASSSRPASGGGETQYF.

The chain recombines TRBV11-2 with TRBJ2-3, with 8 bases identical to TRBD2. With 5 bases clipped from V and 14 bases from J, the junction kept 9 bases outside the gene matches. The CDR3 totals 12 residues. CDR1 and CDR2 from the germline V gene are SGHAT and FQNNGV. As DNA, the CDR3 is TGTGCCAGCAGCCCAAGCGGGGGCAGAGGGTATTTT. As protein: CASSPSGGRGYF.

The chain combines TRBV27 with TRBJ2-3, with D possibly TRBD1 on 5 matching bases. Between the trimmed V and J ends, which lost 0 bases and 2 bases, there was a span of 9 bases. There are 15 residues in the CDR3. Germline values: CDR1 MNHEY, CDR2 SMNVEV (reference sequence). DNA of the CDR3: TGTGCCAGCAGTTTATCGACACAGGTCACAGATACGCAGTATTTT. It specifies CASSLSTQVTDTQYF.

This clone has just a few counts. The chain uses TRBV5-4 and TRBJ2-3; D not resolved. With 0 bases removed from V and 1 base from J, the gap between germline ends came to 9 bases. Germline-derived CDR1 and CDR2 are SGHNT and YYREEE (reference sequence). The CDR3 extends over 15 amino acids. The CDR3 here is CASSLELSRTDTQYF. The CDR3 DNA sequence: TGTGCCAGCAGCTTGGAGCTCTCCCGCACAGATACGCAGTATTTT. Supplemented by reference TRBV5-4 and TRBJ2-3, the full variable domain reads ETGVTQSPTHLIKTRGQQVTLRCSSQSGHNTVSWYQQALGQGPQFIFQYYREEENGRGNFPPRFSGLQFPNYSSELNVNALELDDSALYLCASSLELSRTDTQYFGPGTRLTVL.

This clone is a singleton in its sample. The chain employs TRBV28 and TRBJ1-5; TRBD1 matches at 10 bases. This CDR3 region has 18 residues. With V trimmed by 5 bases and J by 0 bases, 10 bases remained unmatched. Germline V lookup: CDR1 MDHEN, CDR2 SYDVKM. The CDR3 loop is CASSLGGQGVNSNQPQHF. The CDR3 bases are TGTGCCAGCAGTCTGGGTGGACAGGGGGTTAATAGCAATCAGCCCCAGCATTTT.

The rearrangement uses TRBV10-3 and TRBJ2-4; D might be TRBD1 (6 bases). V lost 10 bases and J lost 6, with 19 bases in between. Looked up from germline, CDR1 is ENHRY and CDR2 is SYGVKD. This CDR3 has 14 amino acids. In DNA, the CDR3 is TGTGCCACCAGGGCCCGGGACACGATAAACATTCAGTACTTC. This gives the protein CATRARDTINIQYF.

This rearrangement joins TRBV5-4 to TRBJ2-7; possibly TRBD2 for D (5 bases). There are 15 residues in the CDR3. Trimming shortened V by 3 bases and J by 2 bases, and 15 bases separated the two germline ends. CDR1 and CDR2 (germline): SGHNT, YYREEE (reference sequence). The CDR3, as DNA: TGTGCCAGCAGCTCCACCTCCCCCGGGACCTACGAGCAGTACTTC. Amino acid sequence: CASSSTSPGTYEQYF.

J is TRBJ2-3 and V is TRBV15; the match to TRBD2 covers 10 bases. Germline values: CDR1 LNHNV, CDR2 YYDKDF (reference sequence). The CDR3 sequence is 16 residues long. V lost 0 bases to trimming and J lost 5 bases; unmatched junction nucleotides: 5. Here the CDR3 reads CATSRDLSGRVDTQYF. The CDR3 DNA follows: TGTGCCACCAGCAGAGATCTGAGCGGGAGGGTAGATACGCAGTATTTT.

J is TRBJ2-7 and V is TRBV25-1; D is possibly TRBD1 (6 bases). V dropped 7 bases and J dropped 12 bases, with 19 bases sitting between them. This CDR3 comprises 12 residues. The germline V gene encodes CDR1 MGHDK and CDR2 SYGVNS. The DNA for the CDR3 is TGTGCCAGCACCAGGGGTTCCATGCTCCCGTACTTC. Translated, it gives CASTRGSMLPYF.

V is TRBV2 and J is TRBJ2-1; 12 nucleotides agree with TRBD2. The CDR3 runs to 15 residues. Trimming cost V 6 bases and J 7 bases; bases outside gene matches: 7. Germline CDR1 is SNHLY and CDR2 is FYNNEI. The CDR3 loop reads CASSSGTSGLNEQFF. The DNA for the CDR3 is TGTGCCAGCAGCTCCGGGACTAGCGGGCTTAATGAGCAGTTCTTC.

The sample holds a few counts of this clone. The rearrangement joins TRBV6-2 or TRBV6-3 to TRBJ1-5; D not certain. Germline assignment: CDR1 MNHEY and CDR2 SVGEGT. The CDR3 contains 14 residues. V dropped 0 bases and J dropped 11 bases, with 14 bases sitting between them. CDR3 DNA sequence: TGTGCCAGCAGTTACTCGAGGGATGCCATAGCCCAGCATTTT. Protein product: CASSYSRDAIAQHF.

V gene TRBV5-1 combines with J gene TRBJ2-3; no reliable D call. Trimming stripped 5 bases from V and 5 bases from J, with 12 bases between. This CDR3 is built from 13 residues. Germline CDR1 and CDR2: SGHRS and YFSETQ. The DNA of the CDR3 is TGCGCCAGCAGAAGTACCCCCGGAGATACGCAGTATTTT. Its protein product is CASRSTPGDTQYF.

The gene calls are TRBV7-9 and TRBJ1-3, with a possible D match to TRBD1 (6 bases). CDR3 length equals 17 residues. Trimming removed 2 bases from V and 0 bases from J, with 14 bases in between. CDR1 is SEHNR, CDR2 FQNEAQ, per germline (reference sequence). The CDR3 region is CASSLRTRGGSGNTIYF. CDR3 nucleotide sequence: TGTGCCAGCAGCTTACGGACTAGGGGGGGCTCTGGAAACACCATATATTTT.

The chain is built from TRBV28 and TRBJ1-5, with D unclear. The germline V gene has CDR1 MDHEN and CDR2 SYDVKM. V gave up 3 bases and J gave up 0 bases, with 9 bases separating them. The CDR3 length is 15 residues. The CDR3 bases are TGTGCCAGCAGTTTTGGCCAGTATAGCAATCAGCCCCAGCATTTT. This sequence encodes CASSFGQYSNQPQHF. The entire variable domain, with the rest obtained from reference TRBV28 and TRBJ1-5, is as follows: DVKVTQSSRYLVKRTGEKVFLECVQDMDHENMFWYRQDPGLGLRLIYFSYDVKMKEKGDIPEGYSVSREKKERFSLILESASTNQTSMYLCASSFGQYSNQPQHFGDGTRLSIL.

This clone has just a few counts. This chain uses TRBV6-5 with TRBJ1-6, with D hard to call. The germline CDR1 and CDR2 sequences are MNHEY and SVGAGI. V was pared by 11 bases and J by 6 bases, with 11 bases between. The CDR3 consists of 12 residues. This CDR3 is CAGRVPNSPLHF. The CDR3 DNA follows: TGTGCCGGCCGGGTCCCTAATTCACCCCTCCACTTT.

The chain links TRBV18 to TRBJ2-7, with TRBD1 as a possible D gene (6 bases). CDR3 size: 14 residues. Between the trimmed V and J ends, which lost 2 bases and 2 bases, there was a span of 10 bases. CDR1 KGHSH and CDR2 LQKENI come from the germline V gene. CDR3 sequence: CASSPTGSPYEQYF. CDR3 coding DNA: TGTGCCAGCTCACCAACAGGGAGTCCCTACGAGCAGTACTTC.

The chain joins TRBV7-2 to TRBJ2-5; D remains ambiguous. Deletions cut 3 bases from V and 3 bases from J, with 8 bases between. Germline V gene sequence: CDR1 SGHTA, CDR2 FQGNSA. The CDR3 spans 13 residues. The CDR3 DNA is TGTGCCAGCAGCTTCCATTCAAAAGAGACCCAGTACTTC. Protein: CASSFHSKETQYF.

V and J are TRBV11-2 and TRBJ2-1, with 10 nucleotides matching TRBD2. J lost 7 bases, V lost 5 bases, and 17 bases had no gene match. The CDR3 has 18 residues. CDR1 is SGHAT, CDR2 FQNNGV, per germline. The CDR3 DNA sequence: TGTGCCAGCAGCCGTCAGGGGGAGTACCCTAGCGGGAGAAATGAGCAGTTCTTC. Translated, it gives CASSRQGEYPSGRNEQFF.

This sequence joins TRBV5-4 and TRBJ2-5; TRBD1 matches 11 bases. V shed 8 bases and J 5 bases; nucleotides not matched to a gene: 5. Germline lookup yields CDR1 SGHNT and CDR2 YYREEE (reference sequence). This CDR3 has 13 residues. This CDR3 is CASGQGAEETQYF. CDR3 coding DNA: TGTGCCAGTGGACAGGGGGCGGAGGAGACCCAGTACTTC.

This clone has just one count. The chain has TRBV11-2 and TRBJ2-7; 7 bases fit TRBD1. CDR1 and CDR2 from the germline V gene are SGHAT and FQNNGV. Trimming took 1 base from V and 6 from J; bases not matched to a gene: 3. The CDR3 is made up of 13 amino acids. CDR3 in DNA: TGTGCCAGCAGCTTAGGGAGACAGGGCGAGCAGTACTTC. This gives the protein CASSLGRQGEQYF.

Concerning this clone itself: In the same sample, other DNA sequences code for this CDR3. V usage is TRBV6-1 and J usage is TRBJ2-6; tentative D call: TRBD1 (5 bases). Germline CDR1 MNHNS, CDR2 SASEGT. The ends were cut back, 3 bases at V and 2 bases at J, with 5 bases in the middle. The CDR3 is 14 amino acids. The DNA of the CDR3 is TGTGCCAGCAGTGACAGGGCTGGGGCCAACGTCCTGACTTTC. Amino acid sequence: CASSDRAGANVLTF.

This chain connects TRBV19 to TRBJ2-3; 7 bases are a match to TRBD2. Germline V gene sequence: CDR1 LNHDA, CDR2 SQIVND (reference sequence). The CDR3 extends over 13 amino acids. Trimming cost V 3 bases and J 5 bases; bases outside gene matches: 2. The CDR3 DNA sequence: TGTGCCAGTAGTATCGCTAGCGGAGATACGCAGTATTTT. Translating gives CASSIASGDTQYF.

The chain employs TRBV9 and TRBJ2-1, with TRBD2 matching over 7 bases. Looked up from germline, CDR1 is SGDLS and CDR2 is YYNGEE. The CDR3 runs 15 residues. With V trimmed by 0 bases and J by 4 bases, 4 bases remained unmatched. CDR3 nucleotide sequence: TGTGCCAGCAGCGTAGCGGGAGGCAGGTACAATGAGCAGTTCTTC. It is translated as CASSVAGGRYNEQFF.

V and J are TRBV5-1 and TRBJ2-3; a weak D match, TRBD2 (6 bases). The V and J ends lost 6 bases and 9 bases respectively, with 26 bases between them. The CDR3 length is 16 residues. Germline loops: CDR1 SGHRS, CDR2 YFSETQ. For the CDR3, the DNA is TGCGCCAGCAAAATGGAGAGGGGTACCGGGGCGGGAACGCAGTATTTT. It translates to CASKMERGTGAGTQYF.